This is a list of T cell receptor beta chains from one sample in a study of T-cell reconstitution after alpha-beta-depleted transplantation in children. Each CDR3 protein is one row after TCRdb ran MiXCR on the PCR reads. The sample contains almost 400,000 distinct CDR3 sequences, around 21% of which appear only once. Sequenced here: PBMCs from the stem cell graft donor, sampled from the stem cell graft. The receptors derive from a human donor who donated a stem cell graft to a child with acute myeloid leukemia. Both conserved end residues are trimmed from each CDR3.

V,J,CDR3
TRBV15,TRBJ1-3,ATARGLSGNTIY
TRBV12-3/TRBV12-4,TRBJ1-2,ASSTGTGAISGYGYT
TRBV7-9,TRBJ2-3,ASSPWRPSTDTQY
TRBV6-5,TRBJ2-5,ASSLNDRGFGTQY
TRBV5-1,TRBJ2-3,ASSQRPPPQY
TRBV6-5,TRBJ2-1,ASSYHEREGYNEQF
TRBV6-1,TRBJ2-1,ASSAGTSGHNEQF
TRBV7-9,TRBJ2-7,ASSLVGGVGSEQY
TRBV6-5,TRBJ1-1,ASSGYTEAF
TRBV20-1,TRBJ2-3,SASLAGGADTQY
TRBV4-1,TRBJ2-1,ASSQWRDPYNEQF
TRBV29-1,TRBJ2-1,SVVPGPLGSYNEQF
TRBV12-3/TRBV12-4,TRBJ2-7,ASSPWTGGTYEQY
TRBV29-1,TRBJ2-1,SVVVPSYNEQF
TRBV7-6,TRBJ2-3,ASSDEKRTSTDTQY
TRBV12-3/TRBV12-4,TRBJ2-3,ASSPLGIGTDTQY
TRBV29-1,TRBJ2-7,SVEEIAGDKNEQY
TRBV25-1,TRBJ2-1,ASSERTASGNEQF
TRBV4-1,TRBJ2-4,ASSQGYGGLAGEANIQY
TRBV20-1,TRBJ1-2,SARRGLLANYGYT
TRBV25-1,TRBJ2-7,ASRGGTQTYEQY